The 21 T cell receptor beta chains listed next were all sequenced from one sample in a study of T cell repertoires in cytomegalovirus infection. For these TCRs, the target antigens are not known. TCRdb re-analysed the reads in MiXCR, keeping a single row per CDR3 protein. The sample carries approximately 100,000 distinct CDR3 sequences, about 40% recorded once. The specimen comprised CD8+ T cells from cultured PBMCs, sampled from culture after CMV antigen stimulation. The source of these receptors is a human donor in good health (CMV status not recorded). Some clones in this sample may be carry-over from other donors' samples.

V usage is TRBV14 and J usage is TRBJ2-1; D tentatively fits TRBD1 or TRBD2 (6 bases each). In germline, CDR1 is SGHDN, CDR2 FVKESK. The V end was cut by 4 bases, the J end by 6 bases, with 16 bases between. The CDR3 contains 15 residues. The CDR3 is CASSPWGALSNEQFF. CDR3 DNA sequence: TGTGCCAGCAGCCCCTGGGGGGCTCTCTCCAATGAGCAGTTCTTC.

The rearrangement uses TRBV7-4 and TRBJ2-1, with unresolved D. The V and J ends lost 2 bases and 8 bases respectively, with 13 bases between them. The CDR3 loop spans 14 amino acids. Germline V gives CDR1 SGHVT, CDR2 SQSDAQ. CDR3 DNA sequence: TGTGCCAGCAGCTTAAGTTCTAGTCGCGATGAGCAGTTCTTC. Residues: CASSLSSSRDEQFF.

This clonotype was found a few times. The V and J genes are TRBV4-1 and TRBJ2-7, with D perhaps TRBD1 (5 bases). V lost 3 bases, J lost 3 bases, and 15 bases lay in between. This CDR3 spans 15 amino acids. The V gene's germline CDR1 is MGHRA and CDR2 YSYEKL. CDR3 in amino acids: CASSQSLGPHYEQYF. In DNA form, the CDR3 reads TGCGCCAGCAGCCAGAGTTTGGGGCCACACTACGAGCAGTACTTC.

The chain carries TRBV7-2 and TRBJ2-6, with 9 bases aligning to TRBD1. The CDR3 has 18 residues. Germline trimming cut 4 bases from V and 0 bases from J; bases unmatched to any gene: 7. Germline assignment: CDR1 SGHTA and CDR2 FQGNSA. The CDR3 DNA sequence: TGTGCCAGCAGCTCCTCCCGACAGGGGGGCTCTGGGGCCAACGTCCTGACTTTC. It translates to CASSSSRQGGSGANVLTF.

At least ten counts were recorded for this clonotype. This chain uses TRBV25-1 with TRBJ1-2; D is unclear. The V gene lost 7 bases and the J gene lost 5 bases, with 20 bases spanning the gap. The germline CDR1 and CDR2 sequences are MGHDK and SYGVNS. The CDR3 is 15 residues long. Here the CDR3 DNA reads TGTGCCAGCACAAAATCTTCCTCGGGGAAGTATGGCTACACCTTC. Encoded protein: CASTKSSSGKYGYTF.

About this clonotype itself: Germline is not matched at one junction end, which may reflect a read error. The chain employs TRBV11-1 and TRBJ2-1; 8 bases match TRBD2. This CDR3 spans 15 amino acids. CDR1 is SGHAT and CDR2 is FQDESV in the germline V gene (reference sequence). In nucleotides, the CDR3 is TGTGCCAGCAGCTTACCTAGCGGGTTCTACAATGTGCAGTTCTTC. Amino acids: CASSLPSGFYNVQFF.

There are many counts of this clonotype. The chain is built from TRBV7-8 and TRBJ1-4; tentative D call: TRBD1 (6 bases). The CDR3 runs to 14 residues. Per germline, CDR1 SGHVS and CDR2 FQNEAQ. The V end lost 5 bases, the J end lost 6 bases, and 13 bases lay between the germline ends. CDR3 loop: CASSLGHLDEKLFF. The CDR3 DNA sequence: TGTGCCAGCAGCCTGGGACATCTAGATGAAAAACTGTTTTTT.

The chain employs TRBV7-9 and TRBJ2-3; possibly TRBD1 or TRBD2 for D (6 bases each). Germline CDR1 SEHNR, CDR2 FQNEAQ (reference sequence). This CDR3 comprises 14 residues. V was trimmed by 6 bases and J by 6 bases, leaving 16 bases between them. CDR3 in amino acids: CASSAGGTGDTQYF. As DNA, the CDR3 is TGTGCCAGCAGTGCCGGGGGAACAGGGGATACGCAGTATTTT. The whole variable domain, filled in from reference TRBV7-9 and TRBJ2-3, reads DTGVSQNPRHKITKRGQNVTFRCDPISEHNRLYWYRQTLGQGPEFLTYFQNEAQLEKSRLLSDRFSAERPKGSFSTLEIQRTEQGDSAMYLCASSAGGTGDTQYFGPGTRLTVL.

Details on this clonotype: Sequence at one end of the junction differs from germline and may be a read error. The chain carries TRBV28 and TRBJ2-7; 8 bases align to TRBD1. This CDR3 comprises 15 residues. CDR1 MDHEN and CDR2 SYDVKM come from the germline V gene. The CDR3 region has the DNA TGTGCCAGCAGTTTATGGGACAGGGCAATCTACGGGCAGTACTTC. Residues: CASSLWDRAIYGQYF.

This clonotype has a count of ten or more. The CDR3 bases are TGTGCCAGCAGCCCAGACCCGACAGGGCACACTGAAGCTTTCTTT. Its translation: CASSPDPTGHTEAFF. V gene TRBV6-4 combines with J gene TRBJ1-1, with 7 bases matching TRBD1. Germline values: CDR1 MRHNA, CDR2 SNTAGT. The trim removed 6 bases at V and 3 bases at J, leaving 10 bases unmatched. CDR3 length equals 15 residues.

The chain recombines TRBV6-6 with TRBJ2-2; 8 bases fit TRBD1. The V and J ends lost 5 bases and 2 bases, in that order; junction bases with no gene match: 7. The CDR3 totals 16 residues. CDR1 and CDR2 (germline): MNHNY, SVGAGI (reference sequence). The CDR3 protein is CASSLRGRSNTGELFF. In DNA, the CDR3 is TGTGCCAGCAGTCTCAGGGGGCGAAGTAACACCGGGGAGCTGTTTTTT.

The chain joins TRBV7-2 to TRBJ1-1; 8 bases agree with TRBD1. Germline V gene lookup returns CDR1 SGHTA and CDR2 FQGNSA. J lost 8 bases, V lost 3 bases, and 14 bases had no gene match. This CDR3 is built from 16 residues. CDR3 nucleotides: TGTGCCAGCAGCTTTCGATTTGGGGACAGGCGGACGGAAGCTTTCTTT. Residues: CASSFRFGDRRTEAFF.

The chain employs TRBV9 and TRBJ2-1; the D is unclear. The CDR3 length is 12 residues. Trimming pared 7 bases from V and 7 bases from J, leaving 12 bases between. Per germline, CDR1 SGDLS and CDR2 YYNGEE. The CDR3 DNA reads TGTGCCAGCGAGCCTAGGGAAAATGAGCAGTTCTTC. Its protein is CASEPRENEQFF.

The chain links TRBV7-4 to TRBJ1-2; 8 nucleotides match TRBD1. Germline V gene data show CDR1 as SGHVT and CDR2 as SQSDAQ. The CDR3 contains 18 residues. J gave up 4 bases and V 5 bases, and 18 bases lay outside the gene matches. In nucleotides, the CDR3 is TGTGCCAGCAGCCGACCCCCGGGACAGGACAAAGTGCCCTATGGCTACACCTTC. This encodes CASSRPPGQDKVPYGYTF.

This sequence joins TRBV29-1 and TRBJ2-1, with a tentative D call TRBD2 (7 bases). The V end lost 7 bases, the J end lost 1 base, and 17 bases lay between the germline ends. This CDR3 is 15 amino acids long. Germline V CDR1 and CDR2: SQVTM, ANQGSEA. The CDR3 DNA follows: TGCAGCGGCGCGGGGGCCCTACCTTCCTACAATGAGCAGTTCTTC. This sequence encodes CSGAGALPSYNEQFF.

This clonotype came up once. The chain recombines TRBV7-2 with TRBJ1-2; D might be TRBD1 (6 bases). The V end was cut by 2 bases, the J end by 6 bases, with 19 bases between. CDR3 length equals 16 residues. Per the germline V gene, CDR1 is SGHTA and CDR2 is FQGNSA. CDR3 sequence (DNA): TGTGCCAGCAGCTTACCCGGACAGCCCCGCGTAAATGGCTACACCTTC. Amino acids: CASSLPGQPRVNGYTF.

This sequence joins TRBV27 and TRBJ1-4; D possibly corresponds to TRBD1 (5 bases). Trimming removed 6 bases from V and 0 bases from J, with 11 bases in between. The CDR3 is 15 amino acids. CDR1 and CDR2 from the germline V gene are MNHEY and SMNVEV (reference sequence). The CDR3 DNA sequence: TGTGCCAGCAGCATCGGGGGGACAACTAATGAAAAACTGTTTTTT. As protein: CASSIGGTTNEKLFF.

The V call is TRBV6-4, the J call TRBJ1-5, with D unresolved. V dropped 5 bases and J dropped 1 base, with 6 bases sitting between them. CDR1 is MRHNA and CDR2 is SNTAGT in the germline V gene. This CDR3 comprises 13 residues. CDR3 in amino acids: CASSRGSNQPQHF. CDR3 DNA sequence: TGTGCCAGCAGTAGAGGGAGCAATCAGCCCCAGCATTTT.

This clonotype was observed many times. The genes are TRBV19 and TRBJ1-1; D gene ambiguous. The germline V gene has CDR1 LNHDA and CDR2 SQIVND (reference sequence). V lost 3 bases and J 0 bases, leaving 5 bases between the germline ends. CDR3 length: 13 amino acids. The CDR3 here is CASSIAMNTEAFF. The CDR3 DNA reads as TGTGCCAGTAGTATCGCCATGAACACTGAAGCTTTCTTT.

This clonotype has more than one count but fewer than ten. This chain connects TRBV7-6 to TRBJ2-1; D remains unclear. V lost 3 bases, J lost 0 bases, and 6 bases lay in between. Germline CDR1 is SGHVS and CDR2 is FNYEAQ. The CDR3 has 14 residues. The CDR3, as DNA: TGTGCCAGCAGCTTCTCTAGCTCCTACAATGAGCAGTTCTTC. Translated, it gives CASSFSSSYNEQFF.

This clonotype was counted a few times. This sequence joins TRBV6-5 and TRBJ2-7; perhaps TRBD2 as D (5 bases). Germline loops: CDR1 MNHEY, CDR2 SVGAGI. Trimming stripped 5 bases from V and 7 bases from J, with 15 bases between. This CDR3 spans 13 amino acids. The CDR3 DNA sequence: TGTGCCAGCAGTAAGATCGGGGAGTGGGAGCAGTACTTC. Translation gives CASSKIGEWEQYF.